These 6 T cell receptor beta chains were sequenced from one sample in a study of blood T cell repertoires in COVID-19. Only in-frame clones appear in the TCRdb table, and some are missing; sequencing was by immunoSEQ multiplex PCR. The top ten hold around 1.5% of the sample, which has around 55,000 clones, approximately 90% seen once. The sample consisted of peripheral blood. The receptors derive from a man in his sixties with acute or convalescent COVID-19.

The chain links TRBV28 to TRBJ2-3, with 14 nucleotides matching TRBD2. The CDR3 sequence is 19 residues long. From germline, CDR1 is MDHEN and CDR2 SYDVKM. Trimming removed 6 bases from V and 4 bases from J; junction bases left unmatched: 15. The CDR3 sequence is CASRSPGTSGSPGADTQYF. CDR3 nucleotide sequence: TGTGCCAGCAGGTCCCCTGGGACTAGCGGGAGTCCCGGGGCAGATACGCAGTATTTT.

This clone has a single count. This chain uses TRBV4-2 with TRBJ2-1; tentatively, D is TRBD2 (6 bases). Trimming shortened V by 2 bases and J by 11 bases, and 13 bases separated the two germline ends. Germline CDR1 LGHNA, CDR2 YNFKEQ. This CDR3 has 13 residues. CDR3 amino acids: CASSQFTGTQQFF. The CDR3 bases are TGTGCCAGCAGCCAATTCACCGGGACTCAGCAGTTCTTC.

The gene calls are TRBV13 and TRBJ2-7; 7 bases are a match to TRBD1. The CDR3 is 16 residues long. J gave up 5 bases and V 0 bases, and 10 bases lay outside the gene matches. Germline V lookup: CDR1 PRHDT, CDR2 FYEKMQ (reference sequence). The CDR3 protein is CASSLGTGVPWDEQYF. The DNA of the CDR3 is TGTGCCAGCAGCTTAGGTACAGGGGTTCCATGGGACGAGCAGTACTTC.

This chain links TRBV30 with TRBJ1-1; no firm D call. V was pared by 0 bases and J by 1 base, with 9 bases between. Germline values: CDR1 GTSNPN, CDR2 SVGIG (reference sequence). The length of the CDR3 is 14 residues. The CDR3: CAWSVPPGNTEAFF. CDR3 bases: TGTGCCTGGAGTGTTCCCCCAGGGAACACTGAAGCTTTCTTT.

The chain recombines TRBV7-3 with TRBJ2-3; 9 positions match TRBD1. CDR3 length: 15 residues. CDR1 and CDR2 (germline): SGHTA, FQGTGA. J lost 2 bases, V lost 5 bases, and 5 bases had no gene match. CDR3 residues: CASSPDRGNTDTQYF. The CDR3 DNA sequence: TGTGCCAGCAGCCCCGACAGGGGGAACACAGATACGCAGTATTTT. Complete variable domain (other parts from reference TRBV7-3 and TRBJ2-3): GAGVSQTPSNKVTEKGKYVELRCDPISGHTALYWYRQSLGQGPEFLIYFQGTGAADDSGLPNDRFFAVRPEGSVSTLKIQRTERGDSAVYLCASSPDRGNTDTQYFGPGTRLTVL.

The chain has TRBV11-3 and TRBJ2-1; 8 positions agree with TRBD2. V gave up 5 bases and J gave up 2 bases; unmatched junction bases: 5. Looked up from germline, CDR1 is SGHNT and CDR2 is YENEEA. The CDR3 spans 15 residues. CDR3 sequence reads: CASSQSGGTYNEQFF. CDR3 sequence (DNA): TGTGCCAGCAGCCAAAGCGGGGGAACCTACAATGAGCAGTTCTTC.